One sample yielded the 31 T cell receptor beta chains listed below, sequenced in a study (dated by TCRdb to between 2014 and 2016). The library was built by means of 5' RACE. The sequencer listed for this sample is Illumina MiSeq. TCRdb's own reprocessing of the public reads used fastp at Q25 and MiXCR and kept productive beta chains. Every distinct CDR3 protein forms one entry, paired with its most common genes and DNA. This sample is represented by roughly 8,100 distinct CDR3 sequences; roughly 52% of them were singletons. In total, the top ten clones hold roughly 4.9% of the sample. What was sequenced was memory CD4+ T cells sorted from a lymph node. This specimen's cell subset or site label, interpreted: memory CD4+ T cells, CD4+CD45RO+CD25-. These receptors all stem from a female donor with breast cancer.

This clonotype showed up just a few times. J is TRBJ1-6 and V is TRBV10-3; D uncertain. Looked up from germline, CDR1 is ENHRY and CDR2 is SYGVKD. The V gene lost 4 bases and the J gene lost 7 bases, with 8 bases spanning the gap. The CDR3 loop spans 13 amino acids. CDR3 region: CAISVQANSPLHF. As DNA, the CDR3 is TGTGCCATCAGTGTTCAAGCCAATTCACCCCTCCACTTT.

The chain carries TRBV6-5 and TRBJ2-2; D may be TRBD2 (5 bases). V was clipped by 0 bases and J by 5 bases, with 7 bases between them. The CDR3 runs 14 residues. Germline V gene sequence: CDR1 MNHEY, CDR2 SVGAGI. CDR3 in DNA: TGTGCCAGCAGTTACTCTCGAGGGACCGGGGAGCTGTTTTTT. As protein: CASSYSRGTGELFF.

The V gene is TRBV12-3 or TRBV12-4, the J gene TRBJ2-1; 7 nucleotides align to TRBD2. J gave up 4 bases and V 6 bases, and 9 bases lay outside the gene matches. The CDR3 contains 15 residues. CDR3 in DNA: TGTGCCAGCAGAACATCGGGACTACTATACAATGAGCAGTTCTTC. This gives the protein CASRTSGLLYNEQFF.

As to this clonotype: A much larger clonotype is one base distant, so this may be a read error. No conserved phenylalanine or tryptophan is present at the end of the CDR3, so a read error is the likely explanation. The chain joins TRBV20-1 to TRBJ1-2; 10 bases map to TRBD1. Germline V gene lookup returns CDR1 DFQATT and CDR2 SNEGSKA (reference sequence). The CDR3 covers 14 residues. Germline trimming cut 5 bases from V and 2 bases from J; bases unmatched to any gene: 5. The CDR3 spells CSAPGQGSNYGYTL. The CDR3 DNA reads TGCAGTGCTCCGGGACAGGGGTCCAACTATGGCTACACCCTC.

This clonotype was recorded a few times. The chain recombines TRBV4-3 with TRBJ2-7, with no clear D. CDR1 is LGHNA, CDR2 YSLEER, per germline. The V end was cut by 0 bases, the J end by 2 bases, with 11 bases between. The CDR3 spans 15 residues. The CDR3: CASSQEWPRAYEQYF. For the CDR3, the DNA is TGCGCCAGCAGCCAAGAATGGCCTAGAGCCTACGAGCAGTACTTC.

The chain uses TRBV4-3 and TRBJ2-2; D gene uncertain. This CDR3 region has 15 residues. The germline V gene encodes CDR1 LGHNA and CDR2 YSLEER. The germline V and J ends were trimmed by 2 bases and 5 bases, with 12 bases remaining between them. As DNA, the CDR3 is TGCGCCAGCAGCCAACGGACCGGTCCGACCGGGGAGCTGTTTTTT. Translated, it gives CASSQRTGPTGELFF.

V and J are TRBV9 and TRBJ1-2, with D maybe TRBD1 (5 bases). Trimming took 4 bases from V and 6 from J, leaving 13 bases between them. Looked up from germline, CDR1 is SGDLS and CDR2 is YYNGEE. The CDR3 loop spans 13 amino acids. The CDR3 sequence is CASSSPQGHGYTF. DNA for the CDR3: TGTGCCAGCAGCAGCCCCCAGGGACATGGCTACACCTTC.

The gene calls are TRBV18 and TRBJ1-6; 7 bases align to TRBD1. This CDR3 has 15 residues. Germline trimming cut 2 bases from V and 10 bases from J; bases unmatched to any gene: 8. CDR1 is KGHSH, CDR2 LQKENI, per germline. The chain's CDR3 is CASSPDRVGQSPLHF. In nucleotides, the CDR3 is TGTGCCAGCTCACCAGACAGGGTGGGACAATCACCCCTCCACTTT.

The genes are TRBV6-5 and TRBJ1-1; D perhaps matches TRBD1 (5 bases). CDR1 is MNHEY, CDR2 SVGAGI, per germline. The V gene lost 6 bases and the J gene lost 6 bases, with 5 bases spanning the gap. The CDR3 loop spans 10 amino acids. In DNA, the CDR3 is TGTGCCAGCAGGGGGGCTGAAGCTTTCTTT. Translation: CASRGAEAFF.

Regarding this clonotype: Germline and junction disagree at one end, which may indicate a read error. V usage is TRBV13 and J usage is TRBJ1-2; D is uncertain. Germline lookup yields CDR1 PRHDT and CDR2 FYEKMQ (reference sequence). This CDR3 is built from 13 residues. Written as DNA, the CDR3 is TGTGCCAGCAGCACCGCGGCGTCTGGTGGCTGCACCTTC. It encodes CASSTAASGGCTF.

V is TRBV20-1 and J is TRBJ2-7; D not resolved. Germline V lookup: CDR1 DFQATT, CDR2 SNEGSKA (reference sequence). V was shortened by 5 bases and J by 7 bases, with 12 bases between the two germline ends. The CDR3 contains 11 residues. CDR3 nucleotides: TGCAGTGCTGACATCATGGGAGAGCAGTACTTC. Protein product: CSADIMGEQYF.

The genes are TRBV5-1 and TRBJ1-3; no reliable D call. CDR1 is SGHRS and CDR2 is YFSETQ in the germline V gene. CDR3 length equals 13 residues. V was clipped by 4 bases and J by 2 bases, with 7 bases between them. CDR3 coding DNA: TGCGCCAGCAGCGATATACCTGGAAACACCATATATTTT. Translation: CASSDIPGNTIYF.

There are a few counts of this clonotype. This chain links TRBV12-3 or TRBV12-4 with TRBJ1-1; D gene uncertain. V shed 1 base and J shed 0 bases, with 12 bases lying between them. CDR3 length: 16 residues. CDR3 residues: CASSLVAGRMNTEAFF. The CDR3 nucleotides read TGTGCCAGCAGTTTAGTGGCAGGAAGGATGAACACTGAAGCTTTCTTT.

This chain connects TRBV5-1 to TRBJ2-5, with 7 bases matching TRBD1. V gave up 4 bases and J gave up 4 bases; unmatched junction bases: 4. The CDR3 covers 13 residues. Germline V gives CDR1 SGHRS, CDR2 YFSETQ. CDR3 sequence (DNA): TGCGCCAGCAGCCCTGGACAGGTAGAGACCCAGTACTTC. Protein: CASSPGQVETQYF.

The chain has TRBV7-9 and TRBJ2-1; no firm D call. Germline CDR1 SEHNR, CDR2 FQNEAQ (reference sequence). The V end was cut by 3 bases, the J end by 12 bases, with 9 bases between. This CDR3 comprises 11 residues. The CDR3 loop is CASSFSPLQFF. The CDR3 region has the DNA TGTGCCAGCAGCTTCTCGCCGCTGCAGTTCTTC.

This clonotype has only a few counts. The CDR3 DNA follows: TGTGCCAGCAGCTTATCGACGCTTGAGACCCAGTACTTC. Translating it yields CASSLSTLETQYF. The rearrangement joins TRBV7-3 to TRBJ2-5; D is unclear. Trimming removed 2 bases at V and 5 bases at J, with 9 bases between. The CDR3 has 13 residues. The germline CDR1 and CDR2 sequences are SGHTA and FQGTGA.

This chain connects TRBV10-3 to TRBJ2-7, with TRBD1 identical over 9 bases. Germline V gene lookup returns CDR1 ENHRY and CDR2 SYGVKD. The CDR3 covers 12 residues. V was pared by 8 bases and J by 1 base, with 0 bases of the junction left unmatched. This CDR3 reads CAIGTGSYEQYF. The CDR3 nucleotides are TGTGCCATCGGGACAGGGTCCTACGAGCAGTACTTC.

There are a few counts of this clonotype. The chain recombines TRBV7-9 with TRBJ1-2, with D perhaps matching TRBD1 (6 bases). V shed 2 bases and J shed 4 bases, with 11 bases lying between them. The CDR3 has 14 residues. Germline lookup yields CDR1 SEHNR and CDR2 FQNEAQ (reference sequence). The CDR3 sequence is CASSLSRGGYGYTF. CDR3 sequence (DNA): TGTGCCAGCAGCTTATCCAGGGGCGGCTATGGCTACACCTTC.

Remarks on this clonotype: The junction departs from the called germline gene at one end, perhaps through a read error. The chain recombines TRBV7-6 with TRBJ1-2, with a possible D match to TRBD1 (5 bases). Germline CDR1 and CDR2: SGHVS and FNYEAQ. CDR3 length: 12 residues. The CDR3: CASGFDSYGYTF. The CDR3 DNA follows: TGTGCCAGCGGCTTCGACAGCTATGGCTACACCTTC.

For this clonotype: The junction departs from germline at one end; a sequencing error may be responsible. The chain carries TRBV6-5 and TRBJ2-5, with TRBD1 identical over 8 bases. CDR3 size: 16 residues. Germline V CDR1 and CDR2: MNHEY, SVGAGI. In DNA, the CDR3 is TGTGCCAGCAGCTCCTTCAGGGGGCGTACTGAAGAGACCCAGCACTTC. Encoded protein: CASSSFRGRTEETQHF.

V is TRBV7-6 and J is TRBJ1-1, with a tentative D call TRBD1 (6 bases). Trimming cost V 5 bases and J 0 bases, with 13 bases left between them. This CDR3 is 15 amino acids long. Germline lookup yields CDR1 SGHVS and CDR2 FNYEAQ. The CDR3 DNA follows: TGTGCCAGCAGCCCGGGGGGGGGGCTGAACACTGAAGCTTTCTTT. Translation: CASSPGGGLNTEAFF.

V gene TRBV7-9 combines with J gene TRBJ2-1; 10 positions agree with TRBD2. The V segment lost 1 base and the J segment 5 bases; nucleotides outside the gene matches: 8. From germline, CDR1 is SEHNR and CDR2 FQNEAQ (reference sequence). The CDR3 has 17 residues. CDR3 sequence (DNA): TGTGCCAGCAGCTTAGGGATTAGCGGGGGGCTGGACAATGAGCAGTTCTTC. Protein: CASSLGISGGLDNEQFF.

V and J are TRBV7-2 and TRBJ2-5; TRBD2 is a possible D gene (5 bases). This CDR3 contains 14 residues. Trimming cost V 8 bases and J 2 bases, with 15 bases left between them. In germline, CDR1 is SGHTA, CDR2 FQGNSA. The DNA for the CDR3 is TGTGCCAGCGGGAGCTTTGGGCCTCAAGAGACCCAGTACTTC. Protein product: CASGSFGPQETQYF. Drawing the rest from reference TRBV7-2 and TRBJ2-5, the complete variable domain is GAGVSQSPSNKVTEKGKDVELRCDPISGHTALYWYRQSLGQGLEFLIYFQGNSAPDKSGLPSDRFSAERTGGSVSTLTIQRTQQEDSAVYLCASGSFGPQETQYFGPGTRLLVL.

This sequence joins TRBV7-3 and TRBJ2-1, with D perhaps TRBD1 (6 bases). Germline V gene sequence: CDR1 SGHTA, CDR2 FQGTGA. Trimming cost V 3 bases and J 10 bases, with 13 bases left between them. This CDR3 is built from 13 residues. The CDR3 is CASSFYREGEQFF. Written as DNA, the CDR3 is TGTGCCAGCAGCTTCTACAGGGAAGGGGAGCAGTTCTTC.

This clonotype was observed a few times. CDR3 coding DNA: TGTGCCAGCAAGCCGGGAGGGCTAACCTACGAGCAGTACTTC. Translation gives CASKPGGLTYEQYF. The chain couples TRBV11-2 to TRBJ2-7; 8 positions match TRBD2. Germline-derived CDR1 and CDR2 are SGHAT and FQNNGV. V dropped 7 bases and J dropped 2; count of bases not matched to a gene: 7. There are 14 residues in the CDR3.

A few counts support this clonotype. This CDR3 is CSVTTGEAFF. The CDR3 bases are TGCAGCGTGACCACAGGGGAAGCTTTCTTT. The chain couples TRBV29-1 to TRBJ1-1; maybe TRBD1 (6 bases). CDR1 is SQVTM, CDR2 ANQGSEA, per germline. CDR3 length: 10 residues. Trimming shortened V by 6 bases and J by 8 bases, and 10 bases separated the two germline ends.

This clonotype is termed large (0.1 to 1%). J is TRBJ1-1 and V is TRBV7-2; D call uncertain. The CDR3 contains 14 residues. Germline V lookup: CDR1 SGHTA, CDR2 FQGNSA. Trimming cost V 2 bases and J 0 bases, with 7 bases left between them. The CDR3 coding sequence is TGTGCCAGCAGCTTAATGGGCATGAACACTGAAGCTTTCTTT. Translation gives CASSLMGMNTEAFF.

The chain couples TRBV20-1 to TRBJ2-7, with D maybe TRBD2 (6 bases). CDR1 is DFQATT and CDR2 is SNEGSKA in the germline V gene (reference sequence). The CDR3 is 15 residues long. V lost 1 base and J 2 bases, leaving 15 bases between the germline ends. The CDR3 here is CSARGVNSGTYEQYF. The DNA of the CDR3 is TGCAGTGCTAGAGGGGTAAATAGCGGAACCTACGAGCAGTACTTC.

The J gene is TRBJ1-5, the V gene TRBV30, with a tentative D call TRBD1 (6 bases). The germline gives CDR1 GTSNPN, CDR2 SVGIG (reference sequence). The V gene lost 0 bases and the J gene lost 6 bases, with 9 bases spanning the gap. The CDR3 spans 13 residues. CDR3 region: CAWSVRGGQPQHF. CDR3 nucleotides: TGTGCCTGGAGTGTACGAGGGGGTCAGCCCCAGCATTTT.

The rearrangement links TRBV29-1 to TRBJ2-1; TRBD2 matches 11 bases. The CDR3 consists of 13 residues. With 7 bases clipped from V and 11 bases from J, the junction kept 10 bases outside the gene matches. Per the germline V gene, CDR1 is SQVTM and CDR2 is ANQGSEA. The CDR3 protein is CSARLAGFYKQFF. The CDR3 nucleotides read TGCAGCGCCCGACTAGCGGGATTCTATAAGCAGTTCTTC.

The V and J genes are TRBV6-2 or TRBV6-3 and TRBJ2-1, with 9 bases that match TRBD2. The germline V gene has CDR1 MNHEY and CDR2 SVGEGT. This CDR3 spans 13 amino acids. V gave up 8 bases and J gave up 8 bases; unmatched junction bases: 7. The CDR3 DNA sequence: TGTGCCAGCGAGTTCCTAGCGGGATATGAGCAGTTCTTC. Its translation: CASEFLAGYEQFF.